This TCR beta chain was recovered during a study of blood T cell repertoires in COVID-19. Study context: Italy, Spain and the United States were the sources of the convalescent and acute COVID-19 samples. Nucleic acid was either cDNA or gDNA, and it came from T cells, B-cell-depleted T cells, or PBMCs.

CDR1 is SGHRS and CDR2 is YFSETQ in the germline V gene. V dropped 0 bases and J dropped 0 bases, with 9 bases sitting between them. The CDR3 is 15 residues long. Original processing notes: Quantification of nucleated cells was approximated via reference gene primer amplification. Generated by immunoSEQ multiplex PCR, the TCRdb table keeps only in-frame clones and is missing some. The DNA was the basis for D and trimming; V, J and clone size are from that table. The profile shows around 300,000 clones, approximately 85% of them singletons. The genes are TRBV5-1 and TRBJ1-1; TRBD1 might be the D (6 bases). The TCR comes from a woman in her 70s with acute or convalescent COVID-19. Specimen: peripheral blood. Written as DNA, the CDR3 is TGCGCCAGCAGCTTGGAGGGACATATGAACACTGAAGCTTTCTTT. Translated: CASSLEGHMNTEAFF.